The 10 T cell receptor beta chains in this list originate from one sample, sequenced in a study of T cell responses to AZD1222 COVID-19 vaccine. Only in-frame clones appear in the TCRdb table, and some are missing; sequencing was by immunoSEQ multiplex PCR. This sample has 100,000 to 150,000 clones, with around 92% found just once. The specimen was peripheral blood, collected on day 0 of AZD1222 vaccination. All receptors derive from an adult in good health.

CDR3 nucleotide sequence: TGTGCCAGCTCACCCCCGGCAATGGGGGGCCCTGGCTACACCTTC. Its translation: CASSPPAMGGPGYTF. The chain is built from TRBV18 and TRBJ1-2, with a possible D match to TRBD1 (6 bases). Trimming left V 3 bases short and J 7 bases short, with 18 bases between. The CDR3 spans 15 residues. Germline V gene lookup returns CDR1 KGHSH and CDR2 LQKENI. Together with reference TRBV18 and TRBJ1-2, the CDR3 gives the full variable domain: NAGVMQNPRHLVRRRGQEARLRCSPMKGHSHVYWYRQLPEEGLKFMVYLQKENIIDESGMPKERFSAEFPKEGPSILRIQQVVRGDSAAYFCASSPPAMGGPGYTFGSGTRLTVV.

The chain joins TRBV13 to TRBJ1-1; TRBD1 aligns across 9 bases. Germline-derived CDR1 and CDR2 are PRHDT and FYEKMQ (reference sequence). This CDR3 has 20 residues. The V and J ends lost 0 bases and 0 bases, in that order; junction bases with no gene match: 14. This chain's CDR3 is CASSLGRAYLGQGMNTEAFF. The CDR3 DNA reads as TGTGCCAGCAGCTTAGGGAGGGCGTATCTGGGACAGGGTATGAACACTGAAGCTTTCTTT.

The V call is TRBV9, the J call TRBJ2-3; maybe TRBD1 (6 bases). Between the trimmed V and J ends, which lost 3 bases and 8 bases, there was a span of 13 bases. There are 13 residues in the CDR3. Per germline, CDR1 SGDLS and CDR2 YYNGEE. The CDR3 spells CASSEGSRGTQYF. As DNA, the CDR3 is TGTGCCAGCAGCGAGGGGAGCAGGGGTACGCAGTATTTT.

This chain uses TRBV4-3 with TRBJ1-1, with 7 bases aligning to TRBD1. CDR3 length: 14 residues. Trimming removed 0 bases from V and 6 bases from J; junction bases left unmatched: 4. The V gene's germline CDR1 is LGHNA and CDR2 YSLEER. The CDR3 sequence is CASSQEIGQAEAFF. The CDR3 DNA sequence: TGCGCCAGCAGCCAAGAAATCGGACAGGCTGAAGCTTTCTTT.

The rearrangement links TRBV3-1 (or the pseudogene TRBV3-2) to TRBJ1-1; a weak D match, TRBD1 (5 bases). Trimming removed 0 bases from V and 11 bases from J, with 13 bases in between. Germline loops: CDR1 LGHDT, CDR2 YNNKEL (reference sequence). The CDR3 consists of 13 residues. CDR3 sequence (DNA): TGTGCCAGCAGCCAAGATCGTGGGGGACGGGCTTTCTTT. Protein product: CASSQDRGGRAFF.

The V call is TRBV28, the J call TRBJ1-5, with D unclear. Germline V CDR1 and CDR2: MDHEN, SYDVKM. The CDR3 has 13 residues. V gave up 7 bases and J gave up 0 bases, with 7 bases separating them. The CDR3 DNA sequence: TGTGCCAGCACCTTATATAGCAATCAGCCCCAGCATTTT. Protein sequence: CASTLYSNQPQHF.

V and J are TRBV28 and TRBJ1-2; the D gene is possibly TRBD1 (6 bases). V lost 8 bases and J 0 bases, leaving 19 bases between the germline ends. The CDR3 spans 16 residues. CDR1 MDHEN and CDR2 SYDVKM come from the germline V gene. This CDR3 reads CASESPGRGANYGYTF. Here the CDR3 DNA reads TGTGCCAGCGAAAGCCCCGGAAGGGGGGCTAACTATGGCTACACCTTC.

This chain connects TRBV10-2 to TRBJ1-4; 7 bases match TRBD1. CDR3 length: 11 residues. Germline CDR1 and CDR2: WSHSY and SAAADI. The J segment lost 8 bases and the V segment lost 10 bases, leaving 4 bases of the junction unmatched. In DNA form, the CDR3 reads TGCGCCACCTCACAGGGGGAAAAACTGTTTTTT. Translation: CATSQGEKLFF.

The chain couples TRBV28 to TRBJ2-1, with 9 positions matching TRBD2. CDR3 length: 16 residues. Trimming removed 7 bases from V and 8 bases from J; junction bases left unmatched: 15. Germline CDR1 MDHEN, CDR2 SYDVKM. CDR3 sequence (DNA): TGTGCCAGCAACCCCTTTGGGGTAGCGGGGGATCATGAGCAGTTCTTC. Its translation: CASNPFGVAGDHEQFF.

In nucleotides, the CDR3 is TGTGCCAGCAGCTTCCGGCAGGGACCCTACGAGCAGTACTTC. It specifies CASSFRQGPYEQYF. The chain combines TRBV5-8 with TRBJ2-7; D possibly matches TRBD1 or TRBD2 (5 bases each). CDR1 and CDR2 from the germline V gene are SGHTS and YDEGEE. The CDR3 consists of 14 residues. V dropped 2 bases and J dropped 2 bases, with 11 bases sitting between them.